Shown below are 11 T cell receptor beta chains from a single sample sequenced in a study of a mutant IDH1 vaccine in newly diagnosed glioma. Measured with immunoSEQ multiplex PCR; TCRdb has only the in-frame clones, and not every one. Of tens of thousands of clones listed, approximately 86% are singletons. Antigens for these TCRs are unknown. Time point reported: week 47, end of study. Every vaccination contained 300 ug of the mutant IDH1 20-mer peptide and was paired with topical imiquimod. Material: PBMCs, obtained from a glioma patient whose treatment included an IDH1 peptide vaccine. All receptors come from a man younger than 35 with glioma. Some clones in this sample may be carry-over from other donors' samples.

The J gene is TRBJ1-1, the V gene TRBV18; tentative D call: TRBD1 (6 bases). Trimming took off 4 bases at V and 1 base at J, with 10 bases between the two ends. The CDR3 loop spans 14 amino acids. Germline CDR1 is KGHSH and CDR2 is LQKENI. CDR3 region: CASSRMGQNTEAFF. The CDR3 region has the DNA TGTGCCAGCTCACGTATGGGACAGAACACTGAAGCTTTCTTT.

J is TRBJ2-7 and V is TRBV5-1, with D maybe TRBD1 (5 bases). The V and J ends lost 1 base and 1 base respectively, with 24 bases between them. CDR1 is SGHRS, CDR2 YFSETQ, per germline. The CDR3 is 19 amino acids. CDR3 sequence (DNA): TGCGCCAGCAGCTTGAACGTGGGGCGAGTCCTTACCCATTCCTACGAGCAGTACTTC. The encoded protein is CASSLNVGRVLTHSYEQYF.

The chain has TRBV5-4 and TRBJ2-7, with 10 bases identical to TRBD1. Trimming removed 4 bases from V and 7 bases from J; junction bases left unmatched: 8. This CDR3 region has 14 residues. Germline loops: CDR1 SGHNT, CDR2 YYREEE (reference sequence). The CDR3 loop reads CASSAPGQGSEQYF. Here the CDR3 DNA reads TGTGCCAGCAGCGCGCCGGGACAGGGGTCTGAGCAGTACTTC.

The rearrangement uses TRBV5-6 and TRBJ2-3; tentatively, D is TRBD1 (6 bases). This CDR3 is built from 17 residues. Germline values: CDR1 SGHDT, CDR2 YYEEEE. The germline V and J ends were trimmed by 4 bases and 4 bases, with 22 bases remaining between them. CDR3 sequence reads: CASSERFKQGRADTQYF. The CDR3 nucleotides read TGTGCCAGCAGCGAGCGTTTCAAACAGGGAAGGGCAGATACGCAGTATTTT.

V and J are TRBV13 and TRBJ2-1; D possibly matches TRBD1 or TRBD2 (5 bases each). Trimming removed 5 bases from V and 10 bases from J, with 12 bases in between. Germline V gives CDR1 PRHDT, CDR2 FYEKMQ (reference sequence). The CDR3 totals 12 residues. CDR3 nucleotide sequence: TGTGCCAGCAGCCTAACTTGGGGGGAGCAGTTCTTC. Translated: CASSLTWGEQFF.

The DNA of the CDR3 is TGTGCCAGCAGTTACTCCAGGGTCGGCACTGAAGCTTTCTTT. Translation gives CASSYSRVGTEAFF. This chain connects TRBV6-5 to TRBJ1-1; perhaps TRBD1 as D (5 bases). CDR3 length equals 14 residues. V was pared by 0 bases and J by 4 bases, with 9 bases between. Germline V lookup: CDR1 MNHEY, CDR2 SVGAGI.

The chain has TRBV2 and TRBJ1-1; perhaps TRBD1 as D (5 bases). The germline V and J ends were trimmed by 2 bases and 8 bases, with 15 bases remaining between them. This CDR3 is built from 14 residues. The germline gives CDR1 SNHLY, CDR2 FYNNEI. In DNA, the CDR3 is TGTGCCAGCAGTGAATTTGGGGGTGGGTCCGAAGCTTTCTTT. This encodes CASSEFGGGSEAFF.

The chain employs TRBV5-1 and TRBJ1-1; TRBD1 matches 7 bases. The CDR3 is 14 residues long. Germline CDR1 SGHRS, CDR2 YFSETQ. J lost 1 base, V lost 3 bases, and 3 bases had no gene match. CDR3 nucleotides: TGCGCCAGCAGCTCGGGACAGCCGAACACTGAAGCTTTCTTT. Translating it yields CASSSGQPNTEAFF.

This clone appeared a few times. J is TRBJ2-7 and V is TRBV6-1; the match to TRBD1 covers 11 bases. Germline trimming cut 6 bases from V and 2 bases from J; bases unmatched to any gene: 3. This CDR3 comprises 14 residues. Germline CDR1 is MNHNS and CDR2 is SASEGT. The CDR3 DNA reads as TGTGCCAGCAGGGGACAGGGGGGCGCCTACGAGCAGTACTTC. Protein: CASRGQGGAYEQYF.

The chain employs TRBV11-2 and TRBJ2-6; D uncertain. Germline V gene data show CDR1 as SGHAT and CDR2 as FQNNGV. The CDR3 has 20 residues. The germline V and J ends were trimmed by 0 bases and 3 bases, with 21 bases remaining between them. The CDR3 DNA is TGTGCCAGCAGCTTAGAGGTCATGCAGGTCTGGGATGGTGGGGCCAACGTCCTGACTTTC. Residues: CASSLEVMQVWDGGANVLTF.

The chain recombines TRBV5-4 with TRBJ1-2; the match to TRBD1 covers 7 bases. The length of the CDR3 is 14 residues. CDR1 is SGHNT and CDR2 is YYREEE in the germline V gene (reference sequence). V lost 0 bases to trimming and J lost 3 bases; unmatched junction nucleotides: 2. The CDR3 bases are TGTGCCAGCAGCTTGGGAGGACAGGACTATGGCTACACCTTC. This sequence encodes CASSLGGQDYGYTF.